This T cell receptor beta chain originates from a study of blood T cell repertoires in COVID-19. For the study at large: Italy, Spain and the United States were the sources of the convalescent and acute COVID-19 samples.

Original processing notes: Scientists estimated how many nucleated cells there were by amplifying reference gene primers. Assay: immunoSEQ multiplex PCR; the TCRdb copy retains only in-frame clones and omits some. V and J calls and clone size are given by that table; D and trimming were obtained from the DNA. The sample lists about 170,000 clones, 86% occurring once. This CDR3 has 15 amino acids. V was shortened by 4 bases and J by 0 bases, with 12 bases between the two germline ends. Germline V gene lookup returns CDR1 SGHTA and CDR2 FQGTGA. The chain is built from TRBV7-3 and TRBJ2-5; D might be TRBD1 (5 bases). Sequencing was carried out using peripheral blood. This TCR was sampled from a woman between 55 and 75 years old with COVID-19, enrolled during active disease. The CDR3: CASSWGGLNQETQYF. CDR3 nucleotides: TGTGCCAGCAGCTGGGGCGGCCTAAACCAAGAGACCCAGTACTTC.